One and the same sample provided the 16 T cell receptor beta chains below, sequenced in a study of blood T cell repertoires in COVID-19. Here immunoSEQ multiplex PCR was the method, and the copy in TCRdb shows in-frame clones only, minus some. The data hold approximately 210,000 clones, with 88% observed a single time. Sequencing used PBMCs or T cells enriched from blood (not recorded which). The receptors come from a woman aged 50 to 65 with acute COVID-19.

The rearrangement uses TRBV29-1 and TRBJ1-3, with 9 bases identical to TRBD1. V shed 3 bases and J 4 bases; nucleotides not matched to a gene: 4. CDR3 size: 14 residues. CDR1 is SQVTM and CDR2 is ANQGSEA in the germline V gene. The CDR3 coding sequence is TGCAGCGTTGAGGGGACAGGGACGGGAAACACCATATATTTT. It codes for CSVEGTGTGNTIYF.

V usage is TRBV2 and J usage is TRBJ2-1; TRBD2 agrees at 8 bases. This CDR3 is built from 15 residues. With 6 bases clipped from V and 0 bases from J, the junction kept 4 bases outside the gene matches. Germline V lookup: CDR1 SNHLY, CDR2 FYNNEI. The CDR3 DNA sequence: TGTGCCAGCAGACGGCGGGAGGTCTCCTACAATGAGCAGTTCTTC. This translates into CASRRREVSYNEQFF.

The CDR3 sequence is CASSPQSGLTYEQYF. The CDR3 bases are TGTGCCAGCAGCCCCCAAAGCGGGTTGACCTACGAGCAGTACTTC. J is TRBJ2-7 and V is TRBV7-2, with D maybe TRBD2 (6 bases). Germline V gene sequence: CDR1 SGHTA, CDR2 FQGNSA. The length of the CDR3 is 15 residues. Trimming removed 5 bases from V and 2 bases from J, with 16 bases in between.

The gene calls are TRBV14 and TRBJ2-1, with TRBD1 identical over 10 bases. The CDR3 extends over 15 amino acids. CDR1 is SGHDN, CDR2 FVKESK, per germline. V lost 6 bases, J lost 4 bases, and 6 bases stayed unmatched. CDR3 sequence: CASSRQGAFYNEQFF. In DNA form, the CDR3 reads TGTGCCAGCAGTAGACAGGGGGCCTTTTACAATGAGCAGTTCTTC.

The rearrangement uses TRBV27 and TRBJ2-7; 11 bases align to TRBD2. The CDR3 has 13 amino acids. Germline CDR1 MNHEY, CDR2 SMNVEV (reference sequence). The V gene end was trimmed by 5 bases and the J gene end by 6 bases; junction bases not matched to a gene: 3. In nucleotides, the CDR3 is TGTGCCAGCAGTACTAGCGGGAGCTTCGAGCAGTACTTC. Its translation: CASSTSGSFEQYF.

This sequence joins TRBV5-1 and TRBJ1-3; D unresolved. Germline CDR1 and CDR2: SGHRS and YFSETQ. Trimming removed 4 bases from V and 7 bases from J, with 12 bases in between. The CDR3 totals 13 residues. The CDR3 sequence: CASSPSASNTIYF. The CDR3 bases are TGCGCCAGCAGCCCCTCTGCCAGTAACACCATATATTTT.

This chain connects TRBV7-2 to TRBJ2-5; 9 bases line up with TRBD1. CDR1 and CDR2 (germline): SGHTA, FQGNSA. V lost 7 bases to trimming and J lost 5 bases; unmatched junction nucleotides: 11. The CDR3 contains 15 residues. The CDR3, as DNA: TGTGCCAGCACCAAACTGGACAGGGGTTGGGAGACCCAGTACTTC. Its translation is CASTKLDRGWETQYF. Full variable domain (remainder filled in from reference TRBV7-2 and TRBJ2-5): GAGVSQSPSNKVTEKGKDVELRCDPISGHTALYWYRQSLGQGLEFLIYFQGNSAPDKSGLPSDRFSAERTGGSVSTLTIQRTQQEDSAVYLCASTKLDRGWETQYFGPGTRLLVL.

V is TRBV7-8 and J is TRBJ2-3, with 7 bases aligning to TRBD2. CDR1 and CDR2 from the germline V gene are SGHVS and FQNEAQ. Trimming cost V 5 bases and J 3 bases; bases outside gene matches: 11. The CDR3 runs to 16 residues. The CDR3 loop reads CASSPPRGESTDTQYF. DNA for the CDR3: TGTGCCAGCAGCCCTCCCCGGGGGGAATCAACAGATACGCAGTATTTT.

The chain has TRBV28 and TRBJ2-1, with D perhaps matching TRBD2 (6 bases). The V end lost 2 bases, the J end lost 1 base, and 9 bases lay between the germline ends. Germline CDR1 MDHEN, CDR2 SYDVKM. The CDR3 sequence is 15 residues long. The CDR3 DNA reads as TGTGCCAGCAGTTTAGCCGGGACTTCCTACAATGAGCAGTTCTTC. Its translation: CASSLAGTSYNEQFF.

This chain links TRBV27 with TRBJ2-2, with 7 bases identical to TRBD2. The CDR3 is made up of 18 amino acids. The junction had 17 bases not matched to a gene; V was cut back by 7 bases and J by 3 bases. Per germline, CDR1 MNHEY and CDR2 SMNVEV (reference sequence). The CDR3 loop reads CASTPGVGGPPYTGELFF. The CDR3 region has the DNA TGTGCCAGCACTCCAGGAGTGGGAGGGCCTCCTTACACCGGGGAGCTGTTTTTT.

The chain joins TRBV19 to TRBJ2-1, with TRBD2 matching over 9 bases. CDR1 is LNHDA and CDR2 is SQIVND in the germline V gene (reference sequence). CDR3 length: 16 amino acids. The trim removed 7 bases at V and 3 bases at J, leaving 10 bases unmatched. The CDR3 region is CASTIVAGEFYNEQFF. Written as DNA, the CDR3 is TGTGCCAGTACCATAGTAGCGGGAGAGTTCTACAATGAGCAGTTCTTC.

The chain joins TRBV13 to TRBJ2-7; D ambiguous. CDR1 is PRHDT, CDR2 FYEKMQ, per germline (reference sequence). V shed 3 bases and J shed 2 bases, with 2 bases lying between them. This CDR3 region has 11 residues. CDR3 coding DNA: TGTGCCAGCAGCTTCACCTACGAGCAGTACTTC. Amino acids: CASSFTYEQYF.

The gene calls are TRBV27 and TRBJ1-6; D ambiguous. Germline V gene data show CDR1 as MNHEY and CDR2 as SMNVEV (reference sequence). Between the trimmed V and J ends, which lost 5 bases and 15 bases, there was a span of 17 bases. The CDR3 is 13 residues long. The CDR3 DNA reads TGTGCCAGCAGTCCAATCGACTACAAACTCCTCCACTTT. Translated, it gives CASSPIDYKLLHF.

A remark on this clone: Other DNA sequences within the sample encode an identical CDR3. The rearrangement joins TRBV29-1 to TRBJ2-7, with 7 bases fitting TRBD2. CDR1 is SQVTM and CDR2 is ANQGSEA in the germline V gene. The length of the CDR3 is 12 residues. V was pared by 6 bases and J by 0 bases, with 2 bases of the junction left unmatched. CDR3 amino acids: CSVSGNSYEQYF. CDR3 in DNA: TGCAGCGTAAGCGGGAACTCCTACGAGCAGTACTTC.

The chain links TRBV27 to TRBJ2-5; D not resolved. Germline CDR1 is MNHEY and CDR2 is SMNVEV (reference sequence). The CDR3 loop spans 13 amino acids. The V end was cut by 5 bases, the J end by 4 bases, with 11 bases between. CDR3: CASSMRRGETQYF. The CDR3 DNA reads TGTGCCAGCAGTATGCGGCGAGGAGAGACCCAGTACTTC.

The genes are TRBV24-1 and TRBJ1-2; maybe TRBD1 (6 bases). This CDR3 is built from 12 residues. V was pared by 10 bases and J by 6 bases, with 14 bases between. Germline CDR1 and CDR2: KGHDR and SFDVKD. The CDR3 DNA follows: TGTGCCACGGCAACAGGGTCGAATGGCTACACCTTC. The encoded protein is CATATGSNGYTF.